This TCR beta chain was identified in a study of T cell responses to AZD1222 COVID-19 vaccine. Assay: immunoSEQ multiplex PCR; the TCRdb copy retains only in-frame clones and omits some. Of roughly 120,000 clones listed, about 88% are singletons. This clone has only one observation. Its antigen is still unknown. Study-wide points: The breadth and depth of Spike-specific TCRs increased once two AZD1222 doses had been given. Researchers report vaccine-associated CD4 TCRs spanning spike, with dominance at 160-218 and 743-854.

This receptor was taken from an adult in good health. The sample consisted of peripheral blood, taken on day 0 of MenACWY control vaccination.

CDR3 sequence: CASSLRLAGSQWNEQFF. The DNA of the CDR3 is TGTGCCAGCAGTCTCCGGCTAGCGGGAAGTCAGTGGAATGAGCAGTTCTTC. The chain joins TRBV27 to TRBJ2-1; 9 bases map to TRBD2. CDR1 and CDR2 (germline): MNHEY, SMNVEV (reference sequence). The CDR3 length is 17 residues. The V and J ends lost 5 bases and 7 bases, in that order; junction bases with no gene match: 15.